This T cell receptor (beta chain) was recorded in a study of shared T cell receptors in the human thymus. Trimming removed 5 bases from V and 8 bases from J; junction bases left unmatched: 10. From germline, CDR1 is LGHNA and CDR2 YNFKEQ. CDR3 size: 15 residues. Clones were read by immunoSEQ multiplex PCR, and TCRdb kept only the in-frame ones, dropping some. Of about 380,000 clones listed, around 95% are singletons. The sequence was collected from a human donor. The chain links TRBV4-2 to TRBJ2-1, with 9 positions matching TRBD2. Specimen: thymocytes. The CDR3 reads CASSAGGGAVDEQFF. The CDR3 region has the DNA TGTGCCAGCAGCGCGGGAGGGGGCGCGGTCGATGAGCAGTTCTTC.